This note documents a single T cell receptor (beta chain) sequence. The data derive from a study of Ad26.COV2.S vaccination and SARS-CoV-2 variants. V lost 1 base to trimming and J lost 3 bases, with 15 bases between them. This CDR3 region has 17 residues. Germline-derived CDR1 and CDR2 are MGHRA and YSYEKL. The table came from immunoSEQ multiplex PCR; TCRdb's copy has only in-frame clones and leaves some out. Of some 240,000 clones listed, roughly 89% are singletons. Treatment reported: around 19 received Ad26.COV2.S at low or high dose, single or two shots; roughly five received placebo; per-sample allocation not given. Samples came from day 63 after the first vaccine or placebo injection. This Boston cohort included adults aged 18-55 years.

The V call is TRBV4-1, the J call TRBJ1-4, with D maybe TRBD1 (6 bases). The clonotype originates from a person aged 18-65 years who received the Ad26.COV2.S COVID-19 vaccine or a placebo. Sequencing used peripheral blood, obtained in a trial of Ad26.COV2.S vaccine versus placebo. Written as DNA, the CDR3 is TGCGCCAGCAGCCAAGGGACAGAATCTATGTCTAATGAAAAACTGTTTTTT. Translation gives CASSQGTESMSNEKLFF.